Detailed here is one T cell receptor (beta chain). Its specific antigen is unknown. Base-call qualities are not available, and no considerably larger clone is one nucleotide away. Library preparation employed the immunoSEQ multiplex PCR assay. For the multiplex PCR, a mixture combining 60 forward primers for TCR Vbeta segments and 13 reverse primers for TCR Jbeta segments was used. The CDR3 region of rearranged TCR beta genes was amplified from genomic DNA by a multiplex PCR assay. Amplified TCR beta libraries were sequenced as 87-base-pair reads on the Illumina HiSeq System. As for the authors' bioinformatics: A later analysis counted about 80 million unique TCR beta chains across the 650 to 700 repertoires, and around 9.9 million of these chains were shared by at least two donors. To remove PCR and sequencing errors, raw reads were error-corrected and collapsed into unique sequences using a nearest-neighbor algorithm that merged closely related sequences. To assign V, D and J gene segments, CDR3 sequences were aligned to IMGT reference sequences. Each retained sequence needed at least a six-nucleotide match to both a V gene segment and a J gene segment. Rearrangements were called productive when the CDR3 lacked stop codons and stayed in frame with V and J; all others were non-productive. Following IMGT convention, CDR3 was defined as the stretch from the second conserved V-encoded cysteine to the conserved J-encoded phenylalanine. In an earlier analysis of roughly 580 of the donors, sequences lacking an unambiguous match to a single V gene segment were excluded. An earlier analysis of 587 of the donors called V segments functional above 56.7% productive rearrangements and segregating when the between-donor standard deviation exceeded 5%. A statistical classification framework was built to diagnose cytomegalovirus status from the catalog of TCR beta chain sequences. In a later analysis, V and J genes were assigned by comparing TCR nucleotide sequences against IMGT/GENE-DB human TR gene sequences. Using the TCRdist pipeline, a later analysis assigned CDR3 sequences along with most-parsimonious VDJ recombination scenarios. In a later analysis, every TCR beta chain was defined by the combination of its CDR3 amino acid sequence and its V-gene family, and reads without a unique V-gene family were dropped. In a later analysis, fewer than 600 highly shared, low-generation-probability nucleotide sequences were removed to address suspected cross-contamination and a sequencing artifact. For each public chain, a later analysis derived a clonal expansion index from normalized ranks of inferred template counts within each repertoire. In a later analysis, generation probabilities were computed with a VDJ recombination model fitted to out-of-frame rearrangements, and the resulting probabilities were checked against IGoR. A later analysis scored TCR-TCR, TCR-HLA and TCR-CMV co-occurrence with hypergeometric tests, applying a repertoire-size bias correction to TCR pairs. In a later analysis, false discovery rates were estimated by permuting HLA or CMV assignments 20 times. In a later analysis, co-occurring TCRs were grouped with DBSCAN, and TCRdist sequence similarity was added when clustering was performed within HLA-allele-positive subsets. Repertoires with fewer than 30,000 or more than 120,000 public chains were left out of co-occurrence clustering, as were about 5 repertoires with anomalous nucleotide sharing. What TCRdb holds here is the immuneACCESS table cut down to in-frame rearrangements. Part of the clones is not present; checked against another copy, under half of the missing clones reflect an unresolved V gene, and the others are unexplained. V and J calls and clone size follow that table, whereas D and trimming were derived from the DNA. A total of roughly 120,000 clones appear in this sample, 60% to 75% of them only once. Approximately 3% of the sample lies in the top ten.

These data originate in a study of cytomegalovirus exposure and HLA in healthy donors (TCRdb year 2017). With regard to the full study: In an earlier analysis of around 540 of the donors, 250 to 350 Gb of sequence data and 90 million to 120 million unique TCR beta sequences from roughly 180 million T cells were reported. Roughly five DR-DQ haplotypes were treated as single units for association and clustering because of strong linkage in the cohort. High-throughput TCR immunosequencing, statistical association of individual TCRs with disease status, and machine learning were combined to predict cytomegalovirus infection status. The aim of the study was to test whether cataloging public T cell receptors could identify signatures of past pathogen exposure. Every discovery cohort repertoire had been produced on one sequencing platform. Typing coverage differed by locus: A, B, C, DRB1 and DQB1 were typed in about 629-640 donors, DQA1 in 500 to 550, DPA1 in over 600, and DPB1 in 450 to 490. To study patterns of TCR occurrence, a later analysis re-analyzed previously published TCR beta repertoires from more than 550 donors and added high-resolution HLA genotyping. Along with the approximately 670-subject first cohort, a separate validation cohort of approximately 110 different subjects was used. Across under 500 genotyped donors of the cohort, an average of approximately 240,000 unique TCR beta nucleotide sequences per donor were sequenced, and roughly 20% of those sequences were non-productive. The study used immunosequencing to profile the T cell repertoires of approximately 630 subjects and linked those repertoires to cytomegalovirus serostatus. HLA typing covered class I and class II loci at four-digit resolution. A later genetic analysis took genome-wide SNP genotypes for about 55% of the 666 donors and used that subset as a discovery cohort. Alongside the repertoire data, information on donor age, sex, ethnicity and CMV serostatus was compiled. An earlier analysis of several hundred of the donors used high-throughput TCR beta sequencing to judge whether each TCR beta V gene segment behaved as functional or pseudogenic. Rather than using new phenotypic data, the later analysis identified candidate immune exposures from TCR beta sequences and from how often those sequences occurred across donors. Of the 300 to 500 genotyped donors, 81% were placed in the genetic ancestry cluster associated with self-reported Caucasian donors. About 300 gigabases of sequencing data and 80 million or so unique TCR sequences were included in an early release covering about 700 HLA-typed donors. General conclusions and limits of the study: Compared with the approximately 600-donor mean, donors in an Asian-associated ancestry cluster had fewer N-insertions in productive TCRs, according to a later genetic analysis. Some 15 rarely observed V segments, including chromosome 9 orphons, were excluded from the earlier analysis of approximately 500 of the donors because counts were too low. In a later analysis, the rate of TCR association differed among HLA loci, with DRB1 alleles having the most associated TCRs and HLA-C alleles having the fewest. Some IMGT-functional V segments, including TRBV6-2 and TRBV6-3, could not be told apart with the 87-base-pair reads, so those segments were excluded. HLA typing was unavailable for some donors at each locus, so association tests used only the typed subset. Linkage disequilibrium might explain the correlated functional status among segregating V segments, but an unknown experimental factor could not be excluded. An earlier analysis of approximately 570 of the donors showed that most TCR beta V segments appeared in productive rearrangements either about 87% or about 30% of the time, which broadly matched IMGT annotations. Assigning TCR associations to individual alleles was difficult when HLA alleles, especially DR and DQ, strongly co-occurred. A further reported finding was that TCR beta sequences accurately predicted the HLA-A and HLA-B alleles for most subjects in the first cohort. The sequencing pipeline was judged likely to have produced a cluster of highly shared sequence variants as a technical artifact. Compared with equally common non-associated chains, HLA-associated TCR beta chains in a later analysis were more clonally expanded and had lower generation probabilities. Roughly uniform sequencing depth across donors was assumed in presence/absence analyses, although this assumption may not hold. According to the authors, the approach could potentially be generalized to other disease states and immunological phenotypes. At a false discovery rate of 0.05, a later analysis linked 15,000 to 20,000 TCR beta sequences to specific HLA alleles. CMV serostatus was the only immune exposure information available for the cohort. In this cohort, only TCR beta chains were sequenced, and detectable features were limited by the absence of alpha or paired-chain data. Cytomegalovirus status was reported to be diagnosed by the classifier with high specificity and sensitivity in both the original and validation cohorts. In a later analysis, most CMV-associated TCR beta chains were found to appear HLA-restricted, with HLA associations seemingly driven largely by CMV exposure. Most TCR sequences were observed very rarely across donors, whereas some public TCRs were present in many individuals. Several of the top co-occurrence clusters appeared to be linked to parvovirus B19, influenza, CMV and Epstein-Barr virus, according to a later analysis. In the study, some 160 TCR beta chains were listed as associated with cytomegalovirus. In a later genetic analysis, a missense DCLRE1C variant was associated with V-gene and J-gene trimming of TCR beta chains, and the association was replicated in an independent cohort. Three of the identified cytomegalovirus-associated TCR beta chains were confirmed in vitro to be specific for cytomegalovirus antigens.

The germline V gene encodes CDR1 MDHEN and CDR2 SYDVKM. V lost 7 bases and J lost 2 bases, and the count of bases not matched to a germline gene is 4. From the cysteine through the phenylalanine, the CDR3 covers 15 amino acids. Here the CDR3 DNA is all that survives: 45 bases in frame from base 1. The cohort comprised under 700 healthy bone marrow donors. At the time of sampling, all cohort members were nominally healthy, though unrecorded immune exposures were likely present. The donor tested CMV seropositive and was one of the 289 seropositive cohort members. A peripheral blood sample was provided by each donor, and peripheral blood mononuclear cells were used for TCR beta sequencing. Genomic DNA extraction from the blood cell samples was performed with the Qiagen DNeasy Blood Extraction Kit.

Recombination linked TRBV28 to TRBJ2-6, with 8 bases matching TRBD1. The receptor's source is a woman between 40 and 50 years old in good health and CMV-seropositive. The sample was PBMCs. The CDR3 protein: CASNSGGTGANVLTF. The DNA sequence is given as TGTGCCAGCAATTCAGGGGGCACTGGGGCCAACGTCCTGACTTTC.